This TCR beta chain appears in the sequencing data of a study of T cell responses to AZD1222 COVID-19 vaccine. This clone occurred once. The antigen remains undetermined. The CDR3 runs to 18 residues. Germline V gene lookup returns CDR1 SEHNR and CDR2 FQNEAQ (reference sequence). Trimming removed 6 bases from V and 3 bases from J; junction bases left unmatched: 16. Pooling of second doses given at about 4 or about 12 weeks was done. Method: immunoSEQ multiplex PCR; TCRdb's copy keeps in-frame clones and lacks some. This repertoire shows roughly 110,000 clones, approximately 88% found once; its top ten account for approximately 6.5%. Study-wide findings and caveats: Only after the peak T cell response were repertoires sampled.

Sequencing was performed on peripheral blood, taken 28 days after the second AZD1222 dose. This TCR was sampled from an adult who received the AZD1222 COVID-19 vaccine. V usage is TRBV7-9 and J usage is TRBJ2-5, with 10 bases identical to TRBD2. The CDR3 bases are TGTGCCAGCAGTCCAACTAGCGGGGAAAGCTACTTTAAAGAGACCCAGTACTTC. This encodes CASSPTSGESYFKETQYF. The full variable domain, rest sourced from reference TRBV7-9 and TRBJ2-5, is DTGVSQNPRHKITKRGQNVTFRCDPISEHNRLYWYRQTLGQGPEFLTYFQNEAQLEKSRLLSDRFSAERPKGSFSTLEIQRTEQGDSAMYLCASSPTSGESYFKETQYFGPGTRLLVL.